These 3 T cell receptor beta chains share one sample of origin, sequenced in a study of blood T cell repertoires in COVID-19. Measured with immunoSEQ multiplex PCR; TCRdb has only the in-frame clones, and not every one. Counted here are under 300,000 clones, about 81% occurring once; the ten biggest clones make up almost 1.5%. The sequenced sample was peripheral blood. These receptors all come from a human donor with COVID-19, enrolled during active disease. The donor label of this sample is uncertain.

The chain employs TRBV21-1 and TRBJ1-2. TRBV21-1 is listed as a pseudogene. This CDR3 region has 16 residues. The CDR3 loop is CASSKVRSGGHCGYTF. The CDR3 DNA follows: TGTGCCAGCAGCAAAGTGAGGTCCGGGGGGCATTGCGGCTACACCTTC.

The chain combines TRBV7-3 with TRBJ2-7, with a weak D call TRBD2 (6 bases). This CDR3 is 14 amino acids long. In germline, CDR1 is SGHTA, CDR2 FQGTGA. V dropped 3 bases and J dropped 3 bases, with 12 bases sitting between them. The CDR3 loop reads CASSFGGRGYEQYF. The DNA of the CDR3 is TGTGCCAGCAGCTTCGGGGGTAGGGGCTACGAGCAGTACTTC.

The chain joins TRBV19 to TRBJ2-6; 11 nucleotides match TRBD2. J lost 1 base, V lost 5 bases, and 7 bases had no gene match. This CDR3 contains 18 residues. Germline lookup yields CDR1 LNHDA and CDR2 SQIVND (reference sequence). CDR3 protein: CASSAGLAVGSGANVLTF. In nucleotides, the CDR3 is TGTGCCAGTAGTGCGGGACTAGCGGTCGGATCTGGGGCCAACGTCCTGACTTTC.